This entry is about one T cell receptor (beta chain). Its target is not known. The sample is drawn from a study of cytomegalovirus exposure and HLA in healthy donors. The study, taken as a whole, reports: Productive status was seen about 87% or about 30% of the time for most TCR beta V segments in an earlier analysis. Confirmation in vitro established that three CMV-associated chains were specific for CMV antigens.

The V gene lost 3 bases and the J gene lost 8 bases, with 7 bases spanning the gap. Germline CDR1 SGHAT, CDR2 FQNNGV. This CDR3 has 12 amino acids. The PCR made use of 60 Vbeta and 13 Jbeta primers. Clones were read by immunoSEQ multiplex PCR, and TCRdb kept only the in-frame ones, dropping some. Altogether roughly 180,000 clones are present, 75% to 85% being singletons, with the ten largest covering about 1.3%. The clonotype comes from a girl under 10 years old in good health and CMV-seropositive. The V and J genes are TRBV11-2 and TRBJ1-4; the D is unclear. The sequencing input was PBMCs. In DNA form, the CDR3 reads TGTGCCAGCAGCTTTTTGCGGGAAAAACTGTTTTTT. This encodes CASSFLREKLFF.